These T cell receptor beta chains were read from a single sample in a study of cytomegalovirus exposure and HLA in healthy donors. Clones were read by immunoSEQ multiplex PCR, and TCRdb kept only the in-frame ones, dropping some. Of some 200,000 clones listed, 75% to 85% are singletons. The sample consisted of PBMCs. The receptor source for this set is an older woman in good health and CMV-seropositive. Both conserved end residues are part of each CDR3. Fields, in order: D gene, J gene, V gene, clone size, CDR3 DNA, CDR3 protein. D genes are given only for firm matches. Not all rows give a size; the values are once, few, many and, for expanded clones, a class.

NA	TRBJ1-2	TRBV6-5	few	TGTGCCAGCAGTTATTTACCATCTGCGAACTATGGCTACACCTTC	CASSYLPSANYGYTF
TRBD1	TRBJ1-2	TRBV5-1	NA	TGCGCCAGCAGCTTAGGACAGGGAGGGCCGATAGATGGCTACACCTTC	CASSLGQGGPIDGYTF
NA	TRBJ2-3	TRBV7-2	NA	TGTGCCAGCAGCTTTCTTCCCGGACAGACAGATACGCAGTATTTT	CASSFLPGQTDTQYF
NA	TRBJ2-3	TRBV11-2	few	TGTGCCAGCAGCTTAAACTTAACCCCCGGCACAGATACGCAGTATTTT	CASSLNLTPGTDTQYF
TRBD2	TRBJ2-5	TRBV5-6	NA	TGTGCCAGCAGCCCGGGACTAGCGAGAGAGACCCAGTACTTC	CASSPGLARETQYF
TRBD1	TRBJ1-6	TRBV5-1	NA	TGCGCCAGCAGCCGGGACAGCCGAGATAATTCACCCCTCCACTTT	CASSRDSRDNSPLHF
NA	TRBJ1-2	TRBV7-2	NA	TGTGCCAGCAGCTTACAGGACTTAATGCGCTACACCTTC	CASSLQDLMRYTF
TRBD1	TRBJ1-4	TRBV6-1	NA	TGTGCCAGCAGACAGGGGGCTTTTGAAAAACTGTTTTTT	CASRQGAFEKLFF
NA	TRBJ2-6	TRBV19	once	TGTGCCACCGAGGATGGGAGCTCTGGGGCCAACGTCCTGACTTTC	CATEDGSSGANVLTF
TRBD1	TRBJ2-5	TRBV6-6	NA	TGTGCCCGTCTACAGCTCAGGGGGATGGAGCAGTACTTC	CARLQLRGMEQYF
NA	TRBJ2-3	TRBV18	NA	TGTGCCAGCTCACCCCAGGGCAGCACAGATACGCAGTATTTT	CASSPQGSTDTQYF
TRBD1	TRBJ1-2	TRBV28	NA	TGTGCCAGCAGAACAGGGGGTGCTATCTATGGCTACACCTTC	CASRTGGAIYGYTF
NA	TRBJ1-1	TRBV5-1	NA	TGCGCCAGCAGCTTGGATACGGCAGGGTCGGCGGCTTTCTTT	CASSLDTAGSAAFF
NA	TRBJ2-3	TRBV6-4	NA	TGTGCCAGCAGTGACTCGGAAGCGGACTCAGATACGCAGTATTTT	CASSDSEADSDTQYF
NA	TRBJ2-2	TRBV5-1	NA	TGCGCCAGCTGCCCCAGGGGAGGGACCGGGGAGCTGTTTTTT	CASCPRGGTGELFF
NA	TRBJ2-7	TRBV7-3	NA	TGTGCCAGCAGCAGGGGACAAGACTACGAGCAGTACTTC	CASSRGQDYEQYF
NA	TRBJ2-5	TRBV27	NA	TGTGCCAGCAGTCGGGGGACAGCCCAAGAGACCCAGTACTTC	CASSRGTAQETQYF
TRBD2	TRBJ2-3	TRBV6-1	NA	TGTGCCAGCAGTGAAAGGGTAGCGGGAGGGGGCACAGATACGCAGTATTTT	CASSERVAGGGTDTQYF
NA	TRBJ1-1	TRBV6-5	NA	TGTGCCAGCAGTTACAGGAGGCGTAACACTGAAGCTTTCTTT	CASSYRRRNTEAFF
NA	TRBJ2-1	TRBV21-1	NA	TGTGCCAGCAGCAAAGGACTAGCGGATAAGTTTGAGCAGTTCTTC	CASSKGLADKFEQFF
NA	TRBJ2-5	TRBV5-1	NA	TGCGCCAGCAGCCTCGACATACAGACCCAGTACTTC	CASSLDIQTQYF
TRBD1	TRBJ1-5	TRBV28	NA	TGTGCCAGCAGGCCTCCGGGACAGGGCGACAATCAGCCCCAGCATTTT	CASRPPGQGDNQPQHF
TRBD1	TRBJ1-1	TRBV7-8	NA	TGTGCCAGCAGCCTATATGGGGAACCGGGACAGGCTGAAGCTTTCTTT	CASSLYGEPGQAEAFF
TRBD1	TRBJ2-2	TRBV4-1	NA	TGCGCCAGCAGCCGGACAGGGTCGGTGGGGGAGCTGTTTTTT	CASSRTGSVGELFF
TRBD1	TRBJ1-2	TRBV29-1	NA	TGCAGCGTTGGGGACAGGGGATATGGCTACACCTTC	CSVGDRGYGYTF
NA	TRBJ1-1	TRBV19	NA	TGTGCCAGTAGTTTAGCGGGAGGAACTGAAGCTTTCTTT	CASSLAGGTEAFF
TRBD1	TRBJ1-1	TRBV9	NA	TGTGCCAGCAGGAGCGCCCTGGTGGACAGGGGTGGTAAGTGGAAGGGGGGGAACACTGAAGCTTTCTTT	CASRSALVDRGGKWKGGNTEAFF
NA	TRBJ2-7	TRBV5-1	NA	TGCGCCAGCAGCTCCCTCGTGTCCAGCTCCTACGAGCAGTACTTC	CASSSLVSSSYEQYF
NA	TRBJ1-5	TRBV7-2	NA	TGTGCCAGCAGCTTAGTAGCAGTAAACCAGCCCCAGCATTTT	CASSLVAVNQPQHF
NA	TRBJ2-3	TRBV9	NA	TGTGCCAGCAGCGTTCAACAGCGGGCAACCACAGATACGCAGTATTTT	CASSVQQRATTDTQYF
TRBD1	TRBJ2-2	TRBV5-1	few	TGCGCCAGCACGAGACAGGGGGCGAACACCGGGGAGCTGTTTTTT	CASTRQGANTGELFF
TRBD1	TRBJ1-1	TRBV7-7	NA	TGTGCCAGCAGCCCGATTCAGACAGGGGGTAGTGAAGCTTTCTTT	CASSPIQTGGSEAFF
TRBD1	TRBJ2-5	TRBV9	NA	TGTGCCAGCAGCGTAGGGTCTGACAGGGGCAGGGAGACCCAGTACTTC	CASSVGSDRGRETQYF
NA	TRBJ2-7	TRBV5-1	NA	TGCGCCAGCAGCCTATCGTCGGGGTACTCCTACGAGCAGTACTTC	CASSLSSGYSYEQYF
TRBD2	TRBJ2-2	TRBV11-3	NA	TGTGCCAGCAGCTTAGACGGACTAGCGGGGGCCCCGAACACCGGGGAGCTGTTTTTT	CASSLDGLAGAPNTGELFF